The following is a TCR beta chain sequence with its context. The target antigen is unknown. This entry belongs to a study of cytomegalovirus exposure and HLA in healthy donors. Study findings and constraints: Some public TCRs appeared in many individuals, while most sequences were rare. A later analysis found first-cohort TCR clusters tended to co-occur in the 100 to 150 validation repertoires.

The method was immunoSEQ multiplex PCR; TCRdb's version includes in-frame clones alone and lacks a portion of them. The sample contains 150,000 to 200,000 clones, roughly 84% of which appear only once. Germline loops: CDR1 MNHEY, CDR2 SVGAGI. Trimming shortened V by 2 bases and J by 2 bases, and 14 bases separated the two germline ends. The CDR3 runs 16 residues. This TCR was recovered from a man between 25 and 39 years old in good health and CMV-seropositive. J is TRBJ2-3 and V is TRBV6-5; D may be TRBD2 (7 bases). Material: PBMCs. CDR3 in DNA: TGTGCCAGCAGTTACGGGGAGGGGGGCCCCACAGATACGCAGTATTTT. Translating gives CASSYGEGGPTDTQYF.